The source of this TCR beta chain is a study of cytomegalovirus exposure and HLA in healthy donors. Study results and caveats: Overall, approximately 180 TCR beta chains were annotated as cytomegalovirus-associated. Rarity held for most TCR sequences, but there were some public TCRs that occurred in many donors.

As regards this clone: As yet, its antigen is unknown.

Clones were sequenced by immunoSEQ multiplex PCR, and TCRdb holds only the in-frame ones, with some missing. The sample records 200,000 to 250,000 clones, over 65% being singletons. V lost 4 bases, J lost 2 bases, and 3 bases stayed unmatched. The germline CDR1 and CDR2 sequences are MNHNS and SASEGT. The CDR3 has 14 residues. Sequenced material: PBMCs. The genes are TRBV6-1 and TRBJ2-7, with TRBD1 matching over 9 bases. This sequence originates from a woman between 18 and 30 years old in good health and CMV-seronegative. CDR3 bases: TGTGCCAGCAGTGGCCGGGACAGGGCCTACGAGCAGTACTTC. Translating gives CASSGRDRAYEQYF.